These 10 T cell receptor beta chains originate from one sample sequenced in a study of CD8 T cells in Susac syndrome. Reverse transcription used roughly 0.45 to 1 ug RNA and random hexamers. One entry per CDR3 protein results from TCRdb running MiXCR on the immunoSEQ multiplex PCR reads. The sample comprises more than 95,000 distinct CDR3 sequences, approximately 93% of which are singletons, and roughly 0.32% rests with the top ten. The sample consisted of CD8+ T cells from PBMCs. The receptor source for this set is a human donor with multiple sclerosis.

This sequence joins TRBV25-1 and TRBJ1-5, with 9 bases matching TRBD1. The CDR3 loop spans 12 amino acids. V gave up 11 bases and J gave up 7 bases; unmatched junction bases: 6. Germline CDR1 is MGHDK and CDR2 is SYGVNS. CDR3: CADDRGTQPQHF. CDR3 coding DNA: TGTGCCGACGACAGGGGGACACAGCCCCAGCATTTT.

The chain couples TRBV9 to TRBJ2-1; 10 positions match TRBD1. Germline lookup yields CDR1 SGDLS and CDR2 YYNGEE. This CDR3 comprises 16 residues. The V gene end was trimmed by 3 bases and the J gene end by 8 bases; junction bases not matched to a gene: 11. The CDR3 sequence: CASSAMTGGISDEQFF. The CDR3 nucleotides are TGTGCCAGCAGCGCGATGACAGGGGGCATCTCTGATGAGCAGTTCTTC. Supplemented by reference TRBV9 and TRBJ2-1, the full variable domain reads DSGVTQTPKHLITATGQRVTLRCSPRSGDLSVYWYQQSLDQGLQFLIQYYNGEERAKGNILERFSAQQFPDLHSELNLSSLELGDSALYFCASSAMTGGISDEQFFGPGTRLTVL.

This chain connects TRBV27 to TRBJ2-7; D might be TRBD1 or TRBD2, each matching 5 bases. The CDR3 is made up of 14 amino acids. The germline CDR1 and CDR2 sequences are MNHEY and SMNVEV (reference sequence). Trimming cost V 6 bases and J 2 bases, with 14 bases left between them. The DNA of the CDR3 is TGTGCCAGCAGCACCGGGACCGAAGCCTACGAGCAGTACTTC. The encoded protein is CASSTGTEAYEQYF.

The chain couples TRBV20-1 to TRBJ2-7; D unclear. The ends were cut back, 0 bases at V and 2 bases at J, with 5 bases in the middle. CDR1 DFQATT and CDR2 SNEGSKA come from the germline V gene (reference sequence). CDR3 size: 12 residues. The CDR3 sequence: CSARDRPYEQYF. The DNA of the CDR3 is TGCAGTGCTAGAGACAGGCCCTACGAGCAGTACTTC.

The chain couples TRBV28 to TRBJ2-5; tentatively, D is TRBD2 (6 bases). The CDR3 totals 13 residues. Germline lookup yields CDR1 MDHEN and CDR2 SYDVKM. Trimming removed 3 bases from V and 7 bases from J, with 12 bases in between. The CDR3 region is CASSFGSRGTQYF. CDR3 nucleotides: TGTGCCAGCAGTTTCGGGAGTCGGGGGACCCAGTACTTC.

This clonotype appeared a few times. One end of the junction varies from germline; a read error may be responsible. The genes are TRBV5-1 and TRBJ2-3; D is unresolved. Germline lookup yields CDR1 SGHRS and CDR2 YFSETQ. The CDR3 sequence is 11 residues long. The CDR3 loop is CASSSTDTQYF. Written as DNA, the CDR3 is TGTGCCAGCAGTTCCACAGATACGCAGTATTTT. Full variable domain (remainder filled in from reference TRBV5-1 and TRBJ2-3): KAGVTQTPRYLIKTRGQQVTLSCSPISGHRSVSWYQQTPGQGLQFLFEYFSETQRNKGNFPGRFSGRQFSNSRSEMNVSTLELGDSALYLCASSSTDTQYFGPGTRLTVL.

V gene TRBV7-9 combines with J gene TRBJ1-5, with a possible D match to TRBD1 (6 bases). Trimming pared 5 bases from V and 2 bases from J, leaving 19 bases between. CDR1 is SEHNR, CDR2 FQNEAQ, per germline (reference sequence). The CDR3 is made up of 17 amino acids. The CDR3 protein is CASSPPGRGWGNQPQHF. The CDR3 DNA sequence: TGTGCCAGCAGCCCTCCCGGCAGGGGCTGGGGCAATCAGCCCCAGCATTTT.

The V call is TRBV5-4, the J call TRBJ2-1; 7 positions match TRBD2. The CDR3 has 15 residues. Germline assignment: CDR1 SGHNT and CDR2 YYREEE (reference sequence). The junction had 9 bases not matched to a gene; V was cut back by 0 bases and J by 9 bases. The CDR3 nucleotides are TGTGCCAGCAGCTTGGCCTGGCGGGAGATAGGTGAGCAGTTCTTC. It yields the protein CASSLAWREIGEQFF.

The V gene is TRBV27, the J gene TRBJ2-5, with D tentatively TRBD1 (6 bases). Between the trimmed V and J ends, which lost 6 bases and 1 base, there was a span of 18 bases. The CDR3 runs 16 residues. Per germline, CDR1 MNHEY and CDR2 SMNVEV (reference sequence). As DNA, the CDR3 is TGTGCCAGCAGCCCCCACAGGGATTCGCCCCAAGAGACCCAGTACTTC. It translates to CASSPHRDSPQETQYF.

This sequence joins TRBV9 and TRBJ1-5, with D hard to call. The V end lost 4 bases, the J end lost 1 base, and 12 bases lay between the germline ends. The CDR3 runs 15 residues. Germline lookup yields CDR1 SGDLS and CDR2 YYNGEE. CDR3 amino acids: CASSPGPRSNQPQHF. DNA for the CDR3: TGTGCCAGCAGCCCCGGTCCCCGAAGCAATCAGCCCCAGCATTTT.